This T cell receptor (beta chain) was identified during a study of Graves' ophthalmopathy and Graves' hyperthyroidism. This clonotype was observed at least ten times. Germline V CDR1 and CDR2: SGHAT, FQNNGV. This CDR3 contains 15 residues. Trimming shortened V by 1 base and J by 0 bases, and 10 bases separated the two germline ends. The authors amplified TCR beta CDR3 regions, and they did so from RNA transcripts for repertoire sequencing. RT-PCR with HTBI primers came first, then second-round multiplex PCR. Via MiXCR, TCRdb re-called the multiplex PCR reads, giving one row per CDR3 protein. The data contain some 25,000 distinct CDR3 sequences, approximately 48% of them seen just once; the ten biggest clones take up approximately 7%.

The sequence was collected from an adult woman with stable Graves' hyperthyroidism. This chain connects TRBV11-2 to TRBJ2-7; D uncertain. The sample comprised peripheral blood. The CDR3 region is CASSLGGSLSYEQYF. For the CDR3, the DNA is TGTGCCAGCAGCTTAGGGGGTTCCCTCTCCTACGAGCAGTACTTC.